This TCR beta chain was captured in a study of OX40 agonist ivuxolimab in advanced cancers. Study summary: Patients in the trial were receiving intravenous ivuxolimab every 2 weeks, at doses of 0.01 to 10 mg/kg. Anti-PD-1, anti-PD-L1 or anti-CTLA-4 therapy given earlier was allowed, and 40% had some.

The length of the CDR3 is 18 residues. The protocol was immunoSEQ multiplex PCR, while the TCRdb copy is restricted to in-frame clones and leaves out a portion. The data hold about 28,000 clones, with 70% to 80% observed a single time. The source was CD4+ or CD8+ T cells sorted from blood, collected in a trial of the OX40 agonist ivuxolimab. The chain recombines TRBV21-1 with TRBJ1-5; the D call TRBD1 from the table was never checked on the DNA. TRBV21-1 constitutes a pseudogene. This TCR was sampled from an adult with an advanced solid tumor such as melanoma, head and neck, liver or kidney cancer. The CDR3 nucleotides are TGTGCCAGCAGCAAAGAGGAGGGGGCCAGGGAGACGGATCAGCCCCAGCATTTT. Its protein is CASSKEEGARETDQPQHF.